This T cell receptor beta chain originates from a study of cytomegalovirus exposure and HLA in healthy donors. Study context: The roughly 120 million unique TCR beta sequences, from around 200 million T cells, were found by an earlier analysis. General observations from the study: Presence/absence analyses took donor sequencing depth as roughly uniform.

A multiplex PCR was run with 60 Vbeta primers and 13 Jbeta primers. Generated by immunoSEQ multiplex PCR, the TCRdb table keeps only in-frame clones and is missing some. The repertoire holds 150,000 to 200,000 clones, with 70% to 90% as singletons. In the case of this clone: Its antigen is unidentified.

The sequence derives from a woman aged 25 to 39 in good health and CMV-seronegative. Sequenced input: PBMCs.

In DNA form, the CDR3 reads TGTGCCAGCAGCTTGGTGTGGGACAGGGAGGCTTTCTTT. It codes for CASSLVWDREAFF. This sequence joins TRBV5-5 and TRBJ1-1; 9 positions match TRBD1. V gave up 0 bases and J gave up 11 bases; unmatched junction bases: 5. This CDR3 has 13 amino acids. Germline V gene data show CDR1 as SGHKS and CDR2 as YYEKEE (reference sequence). The variable domain in full, with the rest retrieved from reference TRBV5-5 and TRBJ1-1, is DAGVTQSPTHLIKTRGQQVTLRCSPISGHKSVSWYQQVLGQGPQFIFQYYEKEERGRGNFPDRFSARQFPNYSSELNVNALLLGDSALYLCASSLVWDREAFFGQGTRLTVV.